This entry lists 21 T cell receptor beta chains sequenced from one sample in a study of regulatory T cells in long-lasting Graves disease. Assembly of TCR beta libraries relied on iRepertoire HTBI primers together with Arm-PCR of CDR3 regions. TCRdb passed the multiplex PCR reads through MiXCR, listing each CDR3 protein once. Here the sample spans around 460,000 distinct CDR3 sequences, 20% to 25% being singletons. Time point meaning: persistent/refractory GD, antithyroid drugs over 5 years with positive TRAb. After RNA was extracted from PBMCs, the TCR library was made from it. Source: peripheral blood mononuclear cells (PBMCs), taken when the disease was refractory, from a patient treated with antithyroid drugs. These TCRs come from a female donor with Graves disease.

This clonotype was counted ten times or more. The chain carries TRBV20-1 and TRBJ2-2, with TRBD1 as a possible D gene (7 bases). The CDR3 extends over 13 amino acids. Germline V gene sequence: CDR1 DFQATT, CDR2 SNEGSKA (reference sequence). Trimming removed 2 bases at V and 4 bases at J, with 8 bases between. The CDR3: CSARQGGTGELFF. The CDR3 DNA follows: TGCAGTGCTAGACAGGGGGGCACCGGGGAGCTGTTTTTT.

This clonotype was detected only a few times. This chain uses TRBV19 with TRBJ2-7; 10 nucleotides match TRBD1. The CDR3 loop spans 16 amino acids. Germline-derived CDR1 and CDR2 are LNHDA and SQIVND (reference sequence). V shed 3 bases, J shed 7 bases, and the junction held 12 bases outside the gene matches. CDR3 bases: TGTGCCAGTAGTATTTCAGGACAGGGGGTGTTGTGGGAGCAGTACTTC. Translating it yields CASSISGQGVLWEQYF. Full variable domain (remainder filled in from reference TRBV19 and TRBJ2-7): DGGITQSPKYLFRKEGQNVTLSCEQNLNHDAMYWYRQDPGQGLRLIYYSQIVNDFQKGDIAEGYSVSREKKESFPLTVTSAQKNPTAFYLCASSISGQGVLWEQYFGPGTRLTVT.

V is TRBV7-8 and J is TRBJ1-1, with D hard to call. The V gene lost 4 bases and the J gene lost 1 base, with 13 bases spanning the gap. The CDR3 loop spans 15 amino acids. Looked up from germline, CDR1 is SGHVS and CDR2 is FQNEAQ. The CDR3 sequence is CASSYMPDGNTEAFF. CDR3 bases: TGTGCCAGCAGCTATATGCCAGACGGGAACACTGAAGCTTTCTTT.

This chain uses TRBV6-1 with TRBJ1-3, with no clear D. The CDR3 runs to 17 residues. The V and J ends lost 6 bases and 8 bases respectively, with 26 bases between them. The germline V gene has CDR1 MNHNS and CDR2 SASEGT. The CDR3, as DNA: TGTGCCAGCAGACTCGGTCCGGATTTGGGTCTTTTCCACACCATATATTTT. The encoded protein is CASRLGPDLGLFHTIYF.

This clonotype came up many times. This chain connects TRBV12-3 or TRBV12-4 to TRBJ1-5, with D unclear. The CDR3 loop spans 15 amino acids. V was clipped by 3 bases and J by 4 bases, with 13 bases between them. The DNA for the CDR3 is TGTGCCAGCAGTTTCCCTGGACTGAATAATCAGCCCCAGCATTTT. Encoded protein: CASSFPGLNNQPQHF.

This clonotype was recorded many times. The CDR3 DNA sequence: TGTGCCAGCAGCTTGGAGGGGGCTCCTTCCTGGCAGCCCCAGCATTTT. Translating gives CASSLEGAPSWQPQHF. The V and J genes are TRBV7-8 and TRBJ1-5; 7 nucleotides match TRBD1. Germline V lookup: CDR1 SGHVS, CDR2 FQNEAQ. CDR3 length: 16 residues. The J segment lost 7 bases and the V segment lost 3 bases, leaving 12 bases of the junction unmatched.

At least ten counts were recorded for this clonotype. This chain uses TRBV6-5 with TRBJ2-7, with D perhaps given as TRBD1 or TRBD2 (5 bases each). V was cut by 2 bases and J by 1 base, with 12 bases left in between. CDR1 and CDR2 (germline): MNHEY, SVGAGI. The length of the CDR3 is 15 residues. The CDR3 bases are TGTGCCAGCAGTTACGGGGACCCTCGGTCCTACGAGCAGTACTTC. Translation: CASSYGDPRSYEQYF.

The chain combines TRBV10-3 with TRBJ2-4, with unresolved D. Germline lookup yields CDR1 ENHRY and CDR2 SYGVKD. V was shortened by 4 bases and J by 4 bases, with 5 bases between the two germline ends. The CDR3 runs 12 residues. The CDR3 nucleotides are TGTGCCATCAGTGGAGATAAAAACATTCAGTACTTC. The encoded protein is CAISGDKNIQYF.

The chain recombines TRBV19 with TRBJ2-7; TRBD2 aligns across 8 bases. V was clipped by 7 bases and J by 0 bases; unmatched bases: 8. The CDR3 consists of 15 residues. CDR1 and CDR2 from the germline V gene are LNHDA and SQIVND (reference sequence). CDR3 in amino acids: CASTVTSGNSYEQYF. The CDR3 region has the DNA TGTGCCAGTACCGTAACTAGCGGCAACTCCTACGAGCAGTACTTC.

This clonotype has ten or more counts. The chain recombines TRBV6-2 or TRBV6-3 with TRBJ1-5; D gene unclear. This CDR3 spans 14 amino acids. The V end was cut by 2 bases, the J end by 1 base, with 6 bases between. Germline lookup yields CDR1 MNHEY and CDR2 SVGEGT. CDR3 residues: CASSYGRSNQPQHF. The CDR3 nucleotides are TGTGCCAGCAGTTACGGCAGGAGCAATCAGCCCCAGCATTTT.

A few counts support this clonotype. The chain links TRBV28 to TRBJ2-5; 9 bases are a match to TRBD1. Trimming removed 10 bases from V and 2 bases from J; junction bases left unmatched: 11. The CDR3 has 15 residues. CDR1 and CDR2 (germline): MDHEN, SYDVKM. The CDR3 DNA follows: TGTGCCACCAGGGGACAGGGCGCGCCTCAAGAGACCCAGTACTTC. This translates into CATRGQGAPQETQYF. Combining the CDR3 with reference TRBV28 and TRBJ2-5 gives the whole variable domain DVKVTQSSRYLVKRTGEKVFLECVQDMDHENMFWYRQDPGLGLRLIYFSYDVKMKEKGDIPEGYSVSREKKERFSLILESASTNQTSMYLCATRGQGAPQETQYFGPGTRLLVL.

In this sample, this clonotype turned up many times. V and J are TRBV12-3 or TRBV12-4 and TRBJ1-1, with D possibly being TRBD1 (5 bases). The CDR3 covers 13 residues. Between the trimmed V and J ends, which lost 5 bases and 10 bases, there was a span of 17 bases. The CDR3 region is CASSPPGQGRAFF. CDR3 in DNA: TGTGCCAGCAGTCCCCCGGGCCAGGGCCGAGCTTTCTTT.

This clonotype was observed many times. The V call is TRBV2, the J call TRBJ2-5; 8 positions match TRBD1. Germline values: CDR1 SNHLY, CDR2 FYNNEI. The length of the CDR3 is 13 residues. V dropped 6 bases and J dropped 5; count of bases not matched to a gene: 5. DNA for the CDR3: TGTGCCAGCAGACGGACAGGGCATGAGACCCAGTACTTC. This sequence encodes CASRRTGHETQYF.

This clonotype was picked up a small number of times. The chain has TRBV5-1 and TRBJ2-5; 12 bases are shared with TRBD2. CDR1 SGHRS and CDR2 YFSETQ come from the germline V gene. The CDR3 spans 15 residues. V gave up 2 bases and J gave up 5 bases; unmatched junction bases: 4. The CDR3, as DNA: TGCGCCAGCAGCTTAACTAGCGGGGGGCCGGAGACCCAGTACTTC. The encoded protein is CASSLTSGGPETQYF.

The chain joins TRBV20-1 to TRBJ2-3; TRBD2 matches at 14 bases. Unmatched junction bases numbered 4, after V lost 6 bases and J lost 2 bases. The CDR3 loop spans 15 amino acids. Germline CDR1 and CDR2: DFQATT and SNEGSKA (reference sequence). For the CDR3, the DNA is TGCAGTGCACCGGGACTAGCGGGAGCCACAGATACGCAGTATTTT. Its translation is CSAPGLAGATDTQYF.

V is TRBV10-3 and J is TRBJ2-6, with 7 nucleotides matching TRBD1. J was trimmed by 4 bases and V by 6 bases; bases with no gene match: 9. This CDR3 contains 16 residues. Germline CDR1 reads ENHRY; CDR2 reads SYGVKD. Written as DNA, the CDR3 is TGTGCCATCAGGGACGATACAGGGGTAGGGGCCAACGTCCTGACTTTC. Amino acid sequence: CAIRDDTGVGANVLTF.

The CDR3 DNA reads as TGTGCCAGTAGTATTTCGGAGGGTTTCGGACAGCCCCAGCATTTT. Protein: CASSISEGFGQPQHF. The V gene is TRBV19, the J gene TRBJ1-5, with no clear D. The CDR3 has 15 amino acids. CDR1 is LNHDA, CDR2 SQIVND, per germline (reference sequence). V was pared by 3 bases and J by 7 bases, with 16 bases between.

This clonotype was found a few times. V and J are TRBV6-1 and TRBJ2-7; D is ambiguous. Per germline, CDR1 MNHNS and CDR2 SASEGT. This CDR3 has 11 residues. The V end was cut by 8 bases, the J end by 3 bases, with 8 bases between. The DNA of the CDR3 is TGTGCCAGCGGGAATGGCTACGAGCAGTACTTC. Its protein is CASGNGYEQYF.

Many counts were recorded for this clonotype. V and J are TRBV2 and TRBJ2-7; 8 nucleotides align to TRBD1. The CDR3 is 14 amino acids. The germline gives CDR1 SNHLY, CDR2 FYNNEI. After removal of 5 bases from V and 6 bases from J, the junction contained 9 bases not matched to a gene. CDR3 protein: CASSTLGQGGEQYF. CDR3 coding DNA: TGTGCCAGCAGTACCCTCGGACAGGGTGGCGAGCAGTACTTC.

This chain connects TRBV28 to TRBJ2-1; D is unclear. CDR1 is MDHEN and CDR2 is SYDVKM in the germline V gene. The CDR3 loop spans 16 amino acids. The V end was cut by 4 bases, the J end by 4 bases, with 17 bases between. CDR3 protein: CASSSLGNGPYNEQFF. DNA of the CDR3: TGTGCCAGCAGTTCCCTAGGGAACGGGCCTTACAATGAGCAGTTCTTC. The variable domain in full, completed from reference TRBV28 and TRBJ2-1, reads DVKVTQSSRYLVKRTGEKVFLECVQDMDHENMFWYRQDPGLGLRLIYFSYDVKMKEKGDIPEGYSVSREKKERFSLILESASTNQTSMYLCASSSLGNGPYNEQFFGPGTRLTVL.

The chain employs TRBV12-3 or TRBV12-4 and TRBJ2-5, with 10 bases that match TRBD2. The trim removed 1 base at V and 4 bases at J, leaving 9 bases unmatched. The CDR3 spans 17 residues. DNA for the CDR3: TGTGCCAGCAGTTTAGATTTTTGGCTAGCGGGGGCAGAGACCCAGTACTTC. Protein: CASSLDFWLAGAETQYF.